The entry below describes one T cell receptor beta chain. Its antigen is currently not known. A commercial ELISA kit detecting HCMV-specific IgG in serum was used to determine HCMV serostatus. Ficoll density gradient centrifugation was used to isolate peripheral blood mononuclear cells from blood. TCRdb lists the instrument as Illumina HiSeq 2000. TCR beta cDNA libraries were made by 5'RACE template switching that added a universal primer site and unique molecular identifiers. Synthesis of cDNA was primed from the TCR beta constant segment and was followed by two consecutive PCR amplification steps. On the authors' methods: Reads were demultiplexed and grouped by UMI with MIGEC, and clonotypes were assembled and quantified with MiTCR. Only TCR cDNA sequences supported by at least two reads were kept to exclude erroneous sequences. The tcR package was used for downstream repertoire analysis, and clonotypes were matched across fractions by CDR3 nucleotide sequence plus V segment. VDJmatch was used to annotate antigen specificity against VDJdb, with one amino acid substitution in CDR3 allowed. TCRdb reprocessed the reads, and each CDR3 protein sequence is entered once, without DNA. TCRdb, not the authors, supplied the V and J calls. The table for this sample lists about 150,000 distinct CDR3 sequences. The ten largest clones capture 30% to 45% of the sample.

These data come from a study of T cells expressing NK-cell markers (dated by TCRdb to the early 2020s). About the study as a whole: TCR beta-chain repertoires were profiled in sorted CD3+CD56+NKG2C+, CD3+CD56+NKG2C- and CD3+CD56-NKG2C+ T-cell subsets from roughly eight donors. Among the eight sequenced donors, only one was HCMV-seronegative, while the other seven were HCMV-seropositive. Randomly selected healthy volunteers, three men and five women, were used as the eight sequenced donors. Libraries were sequenced as 2 x 150 bp reads on Illumina HiSeq 2000/2500, MiSeq or NextSeq.

As encoded in the germline V gene, CDR1 is SGHRS while CDR2 is YFSETQ. Including cysteine and phenylalanine, the CDR3 has 18 amino acids. No DNA sequence is on record. General study outcomes and caveats: For about 6 donors, the dominant CD3+CD56+NKG2C+ clonotypes were among the top 10 CD8+ clonotypes and accounted for roughly 1.0-8% of CD8+ T cells. Those dominant clonotypes were again the most abundant among CD3+CD56-NKG2C+ cells in a handful of donors, at about 25-60.1%. Whether the expanded NKG2C-expressing T cell clones were specific for HCMV antigens was left unclear.

Sequencing was performed on blood T cells: a sorted CD56 or NKG2C T cell subset, CD4+ or CD8+ T cells, or bulk PBMC T cells (not recorded which). The receptor chain draws on TRBV5-1 and TRBJ2-1; TCRdb gives TRBD2 as the D gene, but with no DNA this cannot be confirmed. The clonotype originates from a woman aged 45 to 65 in good health. Donor details come from another sample of the same person, matched by shared clones. This receptor carries the CDR3 CASSFLAGEREEYNEQFF. The entire variable domain, with the stretches around the CDR3 drawn from the reference TRBV5-1 and TRBJ2-1 proteins, is KAGVTQTPRYLIKTRGQQVTLSCSPISGHRSVSWYQQTPGQGLQFLFEYFSETQRNKGNFPGRFSGRQFSNSRSEMNVSTLELGDSALYLCASSFLAGEREEYNEQFFGPGTRLTVL.